This TCR beta chain came from a study of shared clonotypes between healthy human individuals. Study at large: CD4 naive and memory got three plates each, CD8 naive two, CD8 memory one.

TCRdb keeps only in-frame clones here, not all; method: immunoSEQ multiplex PCR. The table lists approximately 2.1 million clones, approximately 95% of them singletons. Deletions cut 5 bases from V and 4 bases from J, with 11 bases between. Germline V lookup: CDR1 MDHEN, CDR2 SYDVKM. This CDR3 comprises 14 residues. The origin of this receptor is a man younger than 30 in good health. Some clones in this sample may be carry-over from other donors' samples. Sequenced input: naive CD4+ T cells from PBMCs. As to subset: CD45RA+ positively selected. The chain links TRBV28 to TRBJ2-2, with TRBD1 as a possible D gene (5 bases). The CDR3 sequence: CASSNGHPTGELFF. CDR3 DNA: TGTGCCAGCAGTAACGGACACCCCACCGGGGAGCTGTTTTTT.